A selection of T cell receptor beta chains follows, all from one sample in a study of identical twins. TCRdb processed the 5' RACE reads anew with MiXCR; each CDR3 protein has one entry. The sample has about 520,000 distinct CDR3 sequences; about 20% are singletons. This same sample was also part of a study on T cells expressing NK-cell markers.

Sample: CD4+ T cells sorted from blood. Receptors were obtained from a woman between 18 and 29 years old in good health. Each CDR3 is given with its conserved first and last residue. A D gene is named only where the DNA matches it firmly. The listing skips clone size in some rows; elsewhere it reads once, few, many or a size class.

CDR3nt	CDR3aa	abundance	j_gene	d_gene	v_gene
TGTGCCAGCAGCGTAGAATCCGGGCATGCCCGCCCCTACGAGCAGTACTTC	CASSVESGHARPYEQYF	.	TRBJ2-7	.	TRBV9
TGCGCCAGCAGCCAAGTCAGCGGGACCGGGGAGCTGTTTTTT	CASSQVSGTGELFF	.	TRBJ2-2	.	TRBV4-3
TGTGCCACCTCAACCACAGGGCTCAGGGACGAGCAGTACTTC	CATSTTGLRDEQYF	few	TRBJ2-7	.	TRBV10-3
TGCGCCAGCAGCTTGAGCGGGATCCAAGAGACCCAGTACTTC	CASSLSGIQETQYF	.	TRBJ2-5	TRBD2	TRBV5-1
TGTGCCAGCACCACACTCCCCCGTAGCGTATACAATGAGCAGTTCTTC	CASTTLPRSVYNEQFF	.	TRBJ2-1	.	TRBV7-2
TGTGCCAGCAAGGACTTCAACAATGAGCAGTTCTTC	CASKDFNNEQFF	.	TRBJ2-1	.	TRBV7-8
TGTGCCAGCAGTTCCCCCACCAGCGAGTCCTACAATGAGCAGTTCTTC	CASSSPTSESYNEQFF	few	TRBJ2-1	.	TRBV6-5
TGTGCCATCCAACGGACACAGCTTACCTACGAGCAGTACTTC	CAIQRTQLTYEQYF	few	TRBJ2-7	.	TRBV6-2/TRBV6-3
TGCAGTGCTAGCCCGGGCGCGGTAGAGACCCAGTACTTC	CSASPGAVETQYF	many	TRBJ2-5	.	TRBV20-1
TGTGCCTCAGCTAGGGTAGCGGGAGGAAGTGAGCAGTTCTTC	CASARVAGGSEQFF	.	TRBJ2-1	TRBD2	TRBV9
TGTGCCAGCAGCTTGGGACTAGCAAGCACAGATACGCAGTATTTT	CASSLGLASTDTQYF	many	TRBJ2-3	TRBD2	TRBV5-8
TGTGCCAGCAGGTCCGGGACAGGGGCGGCTAATGAAAAACTGTTTTTT	CASRSGTGAANEKLFF	few	TRBJ1-4	TRBD1	TRBV12-3/TRBV12-4
TGTGCCAGCAGGCGTACTATAACCGGGGAGCTGTTTTTT	CASRRTITGELFF	.	TRBJ2-2	.	TRBV6-1
TGTGCCAGCACTAACTACGCTGGAAACACCATATATTTT	CASTNYAGNTIYF	few	TRBJ1-3	.	TRBV2
TGCAGTGCCAGGACAGGGGCTGTTACAATGATGCAGTTCTTC	CSARTGAVTMMQFF	few	TRBJ2-1	TRBD1	TRBV20-1
TGTGCCAGCAGCGTAGCTGGTAATGGTGTCCACGAGCAGTACTTC	CASSVAGNGVHEQYF	few	TRBJ2-7	.	TRBV9
TGCAGTGCTAGAGAGAAGTGTTGCCGGCAGGGACAGGGATTAAGTGAGCAGTTCTTC	CSAREKCCRQGQGLSEQFF	.	TRBJ2-1	TRBD1	TRBV20-1
TGTGCCAGCAGAAACGGACAGGGCTACGAGCAGTACTTC	CASRNGQGYEQYF	.	TRBJ2-7	TRBD1	TRBV11-3
TGTGCCACCAGCAGAGATCCCCAGGATCAGCCCCAGCATTTT	CATSRDPQDQPQHF	few	TRBJ1-5	.	TRBV15
TGTGCCATCACGTGGGAGGACTATGGCTACACCTTC	CAITWEDYGYTF	.	TRBJ1-2	.	TRBV10-3
TGTGCCAGCAGGGGAGACATTTACAATGAGCAGTTCTTC	CASRGDIYNEQFF	.	TRBJ2-1	.	TRBV12-3/TRBV12-4
TGTGCCAGCAGTTTGCTTAGGTCGGCGGGAGTGTATACTGAAGCTTTCTTT	CASSLLRSAGVYTEAFF	few	TRBJ1-1	.	TRBV27
TGTGCCAGCAGTTACACCGACAGCTTTCAGCCCCAGCATTTT	CASSYTDSFQPQHF	few	TRBJ1-5	.	TRBV6-5
TGTGCCAGCAGTTACTCGAGGGAGCGGTACAATGAGCAGTTCTTC	CASSYSRERYNEQFF	.	TRBJ2-1	.	TRBV6-5
TGCAGTGCTAGAGGAACAGCCCATGGCTACACCTTC	CSARGTAHGYTF	.	TRBJ1-2	.	TRBV20-1
TGTGCCAGCAGCTTCCAGGGGCGGGACTATGGCTACACCTTC	CASSFQGRDYGYTF	few	TRBJ1-2	.	TRBV3-1
TGTGCCAGCAGTTACTTTGGGACAGTCCAAGAGACCCAGTACTTC	CASSYFGTVQETQYF	.	TRBJ2-5	TRBD1	TRBV6-5
TGTGCCACCCGGCGGGGGCCCTACAATGAGCAGTTCTTC	CATRRGPYNEQFF	many	TRBJ2-1	.	TRBV6-1
TGTGCCAGCAGTGATCAGAGCTTTAGCACAGATACGCAGTATTTT	CASSDQSFSTDTQYF	.	TRBJ2-3	.	TRBV6-1
TGTGCCAGCAGCCCGGGGACAGTTAGCAATCAGCCCCAGCATTTT	CASSPGTVSNQPQHF	many	TRBJ1-5	TRBD1	TRBV7-9
TGCAGGGGATTGTGGGAACCTGGGGATGGCTACACCTTC	CRGLWEPGDGYTF	.	TRBJ1-2	.	TRBV29-1
TGTGCCAGCTCACAGGGGACTAGCGGGGCTAACTCCTACGAGCAGTACTTC	CASSQGTSGANSYEQYF	.	TRBJ2-7	TRBD2	TRBV18
TGTGCCAGCAGTTTAGCTCGGGACAATCCCTACGAGCAGTACTTC	CASSLARDNPYEQYF	.	TRBJ2-7	.	TRBV12-3/TRBV12-4
TGCAGTGCCGTATTAGTGTTAGAAGCTTTCTTT	CSAVLVLEAFF	.	TRBJ1-1	.	TRBV20-1
TGTGCCAGCAGCTTAGTAGAGGGGACGTATACGCAGTATTTT	CASSLVEGTYTQYF	.	TRBJ2-3	.	TRBV7-2
TGTGCCAGCACCCTCTCTCCGGGAAATGCCCGCGAGCAGTACTTC	CASTLSPGNAREQYF	few	TRBJ2-7	.	TRBV2
TGTGCCAGCAGCTTAAGATGGGAGGGGGGGATTATCACAGATACGCAGTATTTT	CASSLRWEGGIITDTQYF	.	TRBJ2-3	.	TRBV11-2
TGCAGTGCTAGAGATAACCGTAATCAGCCCCAGCATTTT	CSARDNRNQPQHF	few	TRBJ1-5	.	TRBV20-1
TGCAGCGTTGGATTGGGGGGCAATACGCAGTATTTT	CSVGLGGNTQYF	.	TRBJ2-3	.	TRBV29-1
TGCAGCGTCCAAGGACAGGGATTGGGCTACACCTTC	CSVQGQGLGYTF	.	TRBJ1-2	TRBD1	TRBV29-1
TGCAGTGTTGGCCCGGGACTAGCTCGGACAGATACGCAGTATTTT	CSVGPGLARTDTQYF	.	TRBJ2-3	TRBD2	TRBV20-1
TGCAGTCCTCTAACTAGCGGGGGTGCAATGGCGCAGTATTTT	CSPLTSGGAMAQYF	few	TRBJ2-3	TRBD2	TRBV20-1
TGCGCCAGCAGCTTGCGCAGTATAACCACCGGGGAGCTGTTTTTT	CASSLRSITTGELFF	few	TRBJ2-2	.	TRBV5-1
TGCGCCAGCAGCTTGGAGACTAGCGGGGGGTCGGATACGCAGTATTTT	CASSLETSGGSDTQYF	many	TRBJ2-3	TRBD2	TRBV5-1
TGTGCCAGCAGCGTAGATCCCACATCTCAGCCCCAGCATTTT	CASSVDPTSQPQHF	few	TRBJ1-5	.	TRBV9
TGTGCCAGCAGCTTGGAGGGACGTGCCTCTGGGGCCAACGTCCTGACTTTC	CASSLEGRASGANVLTF	few	TRBJ2-6	.	TRBV5-5
TGTGCCAGCAGTGAGGGGAGGTCAGAGACCCAGTACTTC	CASSEGRSETQYF	few	TRBJ2-5	.	TRBV25-1
TGTGCCTCTACGCAGGACAGCCACTACGAGCAGTACTTC	CASTQDSHYEQYF	.	TRBJ2-7	.	TRBV10-3
TGTGCCAGCAGTTTATCAAGACTGAGCGTAGATACGCAGTATTTT	CASSLSRLSVDTQYF	few	TRBJ2-3	.	TRBV12-3/TRBV12-4
TGTGCCAGCAGTAACCAAAGGGCCGGGGAGCTGTTTTTT	CASSNQRAGELFF	.	TRBJ2-2	.	TRBV6-5
TGCAGTGCTCGCAGGGTTGGAACTGAAGCTTTCTTT	CSARRVGTEAFF	few	TRBJ1-1	.	TRBV20-1
TGCAGTGCTAGAGATGGGGGGAAGCAGACAGATACGCAGTATTTT	CSARDGGKQTDTQYF	few	TRBJ2-3	.	TRBV20-1
TGCGCCAGCAGCTCCGGGACTAGCGGGATCTATGAGCAGTTCTTC	CASSSGTSGIYEQFF	.	TRBJ2-1	TRBD2	TRBV5-1
TGTGCCAGCAGCTTGGGACTGAACACAGATACGCAGTATTTT	CASSLGLNTDTQYF	few	TRBJ2-3	.	TRBV7-9